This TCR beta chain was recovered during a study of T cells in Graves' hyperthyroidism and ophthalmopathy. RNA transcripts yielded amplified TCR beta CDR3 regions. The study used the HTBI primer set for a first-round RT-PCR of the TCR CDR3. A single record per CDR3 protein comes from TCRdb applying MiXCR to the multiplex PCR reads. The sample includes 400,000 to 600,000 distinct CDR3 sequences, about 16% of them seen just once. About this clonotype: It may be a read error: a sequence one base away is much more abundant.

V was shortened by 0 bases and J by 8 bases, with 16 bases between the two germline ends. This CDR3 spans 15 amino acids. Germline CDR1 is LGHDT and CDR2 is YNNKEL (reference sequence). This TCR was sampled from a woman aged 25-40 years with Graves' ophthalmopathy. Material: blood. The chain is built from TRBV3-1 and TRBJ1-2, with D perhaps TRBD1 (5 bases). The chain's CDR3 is CASSQDRQSRGGYTF. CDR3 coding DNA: TGTGCCAGCAGCCAAGACCGGCAATCTAGGGGAGGCTACACCTTC.